The 13 T cell receptor beta chains given below trace back to one sample, sequenced in a study of glioma-infiltrating T cells. Amplification of TCR alpha and beta CDR3 regions from RNA used iRepertoire nested multiplex PCR. One entry per CDR3 protein results from TCRdb running MiXCR on the multiplex PCR reads. The sample consists of about 400,000 distinct CDR3 sequences, roughly two fifths of them appearing once. Sequenced material: glioma tissue, nonneoplastic brain tissue, or PBMCs (not recorded which). The receptors here all came from a human donor with low-grade glioma or glioblastoma, undergoing nonglioma brain surgery, or in good health (not recorded which).

This clonotype came up many times. The chain couples TRBV15 to TRBJ1-2, with 7 bases aligning to TRBD1. Losses at the gene ends were 1 base for V and 4 bases for J; bases not matched to a gene: 6. The CDR3 spans 15 residues. Germline CDR1 and CDR2: LNHNV and YYDKDF (reference sequence). The CDR3 is CATSRGGDSLYGYTF. The CDR3 bases are TGTGCCACCAGCAGAGGGGGGGACAGCCTCTATGGCTACACCTTC.

As regards this clonotype: The conserved final phenylalanine or tryptophan is absent from the CDR3, which likely points to a read error. The chain carries TRBV3-1 and TRBJ1-2, with TRBD1 identical over 9 bases. CDR3 length equals 13 residues. Trimming at V came to 4 bases and at J to 7 bases, leaving 4 bases not matched to a gene. The germline V gene encodes CDR1 LGHDT and CDR2 YNNKEL (reference sequence). The CDR3 bases are TGTGCCAGCAGCCTGGGACAGGGACCTGGCTACACCTTA. Translating gives CASSLGQGPGYTL.

The chain joins TRBV7-9 to TRBJ1-2; 7 bases are a match to TRBD1. CDR3 length: 16 amino acids. From germline, CDR1 is SEHNR and CDR2 FQNEAQ (reference sequence). Trimming removed 5 bases from V and 4 bases from J; junction bases left unmatched: 13. CDR3 DNA: TGTGCCAGCAGCCTTAATCAAGGGGGCGGTGGCTATGGCTACACCTTC. The encoded protein is CASSLNQGGGGYGYTF. Supplemented by reference TRBV7-9 and TRBJ1-2, the full variable domain reads DTGVSQNPRHKITKRGQNVTFRCDPISEHNRLYWYRQTLGQGPEFLTYFQNEAQLEKSRLLSDRFSAERPKGSFSTLEIQRTEQGDSAMYLCASSLNQGGGGYGYTFGSGTRLTVV.

About this clonotype: At one end the junction does not follow the germline gene, possibly because of a read error. The chain employs TRBV28 and TRBJ1-5, with D perhaps TRBD1 (5 bases). CDR3 length: 17 amino acids. CDR1 is MDHEN, CDR2 SYDVKM, per germline. This CDR3 reads CARSLPRLRVSNQPQHF. CDR3 bases: TGTGCCCGCAGTTTACCCCGCCTCAGGGTGTCCAATCAGCCCCAGCATTTT.

The chain links TRBV11-1 to TRBJ2-4, with 13 nucleotides matching TRBD2. V shed 4 bases and J 4 bases; nucleotides not matched to a gene: 4. The germline gives CDR1 SGHAT, CDR2 FQDESV (reference sequence). This CDR3 has 16 residues. CDR3 in amino acids: CASSSTSGRVKNIQYF. The DNA of the CDR3 is TGTGCCAGCAGCTCCACTAGCGGGAGGGTTAAAAACATTCAGTACTTC.

In regard to this clonotype: A much larger clonotype is one base distant, so this may be a read error. CDR3 sequence: CASGQRTRTVDTRYF. As DNA, the CDR3 is TGTGCCAGCGGACAAAGGACTAGGACAGTCGATACGCGGTATTTT. The chain has TRBV6-2 or TRBV6-3 and TRBJ2-3; weak D call: TRBD2 (7 bases). This CDR3 has 15 residues. Per the germline V gene, CDR1 is MNHEY and CDR2 is SVGEGT.

The gene calls are TRBV5-6 and TRBJ1-6, with D uncertain. This CDR3 is 12 amino acids long. V was trimmed by 3 bases and J by 9 bases, leaving 7 bases between them. The germline V gene has CDR1 SGHDT and CDR2 YYEEEE. The CDR3 nucleotides read TGTGCCAGCAGCTCGGGCCTTTCACCCCTCCACTTT. This gives the protein CASSSGLSPLHF.

This clonotype has at least ten counts. J is TRBJ2-1 and V is TRBV27; 7 nucleotides align to TRBD1. V was pared by 3 bases and J by 0 bases, with 2 bases of the junction left unmatched. The germline V gene encodes CDR1 MNHEY and CDR2 SMNVEV (reference sequence). CDR3 length equals 15 residues. The CDR3 coding sequence is TGTGCCAGCAGTTTGGACAGGATCTCCTACAATGAGCAGTTCTTC. Protein product: CASSLDRISYNEQFF.

The gene calls are TRBV7-3 and TRBJ2-5; a weak D match, TRBD1 (5 bases). The CDR3 runs 14 residues. V lost 1 base to trimming and J lost 10 bases, with 16 bases between them. CDR1 is SGHTA and CDR2 is FQGTGA in the germline V gene. Written as DNA, the CDR3 is TGTGCCAGCAGCTTAAAGGGGCACGCTCGGTACCAGTACTTC. This gives the protein CASSLKGHARYQYF.

This clonotype has more than one count but fewer than ten. This chain links TRBV2 with TRBJ2-3; a possible D gene is TRBD1 (5 bases). The CDR3 extends over 14 amino acids. Germline CDR1 SNHLY, CDR2 FYNNEI. V was pared by 7 bases and J by 1 base, with 12 bases between. CDR3 coding DNA: TGTGCCAGCAATTGGGAACAGGGCACAGATACGCAGTATTTT. The encoded protein is CASNWEQGTDTQYF.

The chain uses TRBV3-1 and TRBJ2-5, with D perhaps matching TRBD2 (5 bases). With 4 bases removed from V and 7 bases from J, the gap between germline ends came to 22 bases. CDR1 LGHDT and CDR2 YNNKEL come from the germline V gene (reference sequence). The CDR3 extends over 16 amino acids. The CDR3, as DNA: TGTGCCAGCAGCCCAGGAGTGCTGAGGGTCCTTGCGACCCAGTACTTC. Its translation: CASSPGVLRVLATQYF.

The rearrangement links TRBV20-1 to TRBJ2-5; D is possibly TRBD2 (6 bases). Trimming took off 6 bases at V and 0 bases at J, with 17 bases between the two ends. The CDR3 runs to 15 residues. Germline V gives CDR1 DFQATT, CDR2 SNEGSKA (reference sequence). The DNA of the CDR3 is TGCAGTGCAAAAGGGTCTCTAGCGAACCAAGAGACCCAGTACTTC. Translating it yields CSAKGSLANQETQYF.

This chain links TRBV19 with TRBJ1-1, with a possible D match to TRBD1 (5 bases). The CDR3 contains 13 residues. V was clipped by 7 bases and J by 6 bases, with 15 bases between them. Per germline, CDR1 LNHDA and CDR2 SQIVND (reference sequence). This chain's CDR3 is CASTLSGVAEAFF. CDR3 sequence (DNA): TGTGCCAGTACCCTGTCGGGGGTTGCTGAAGCTTTCTTT.